What follows is one TCR beta chain and its context. Its antigen is unknown. These data come from a study of cytotoxic CD8 clonotypes in ibrutinib-treated CLL. General study points: Public clonotypes, found uncommonly, either contracted or stayed stable on treatment.

TCRdb keeps only in-frame clones here, not all; method: immunoSEQ multiplex PCR. The sample carries more than 200,000 clones, roughly 73% recorded once. This CDR3 has 13 residues. V was pared by 1 base and J by 6 bases, with 2 bases of the junction left unmatched. Looked up from germline, CDR1 is SGHVS and CDR2 is FNYEAQ. The starting material was PBMCs, obtained after 12 months of ibrutinib treatment. The chain links TRBV7-6 to TRBJ2-7, with TRBD1 identical over 8 bases. The TCR comes from a human donor with chronic lymphocytic leukemia. CDR3 region: CASSLDTGGEQYF. The CDR3 DNA sequence: TGTGCCAGCAGCTTAGATACAGGGGGCGAGCAGTACTTC.